Following are 17 T cell receptor beta chains from one sample sequenced in a study of metastatic and nonmetastatic thyroid tumors. There were no patients who had received any treatment before thyroid surgery. TCRdb reanalyzed the PCR reads via MiXCR. This sample has approximately 20,000 clones, with 25% to 30% found just once. The sample comprised tumor tissue. These receptor sequences come from a female donor with papillary thyroid cancer or a benign thyroid nodule (not recorded which). Some clones in this sample may be carry-over from other donors' samples.

Only a few counts were recorded for this clone. The chain couples TRBV28 to TRBJ2-7; D is ambiguous. The V gene lost 2 bases and the J gene lost 4 bases, with 6 bases spanning the gap. Germline V CDR1 and CDR2: MDHEN, SYDVKM. CDR3 length: 12 amino acids. The chain's CDR3 is CASSLLQYEQYF. DNA for the CDR3: TGTGCCAGCAGTTTACTCCAGTACGAGCAGTACTTC.

The gene calls are TRBV20-1 and TRBJ2-5; 12 nucleotides match TRBD2. Germline V gives CDR1 DFQATT, CDR2 SNEGSKA (reference sequence). The CDR3 has 18 amino acids. V shed 3 bases and J 2 bases; nucleotides not matched to a gene: 13. The CDR3 protein is CSASSGTSGRTDQETQYF. In DNA, the CDR3 is TGCAGTGCTAGTAGCGGTACTAGCGGGAGGACGGATCAAGAGACCCAGTACTTC.

This chain joins TRBV20-1 and TRBJ2-3; 7 bases map to TRBD1. The J segment lost 2 bases and the V segment lost 3 bases, leaving 5 bases of the junction unmatched. Germline V gives CDR1 DFQATT, CDR2 SNEGSKA (reference sequence). The CDR3 length is 14 residues. The CDR3 nucleotides read TGCAGTGCTAGCGGGACAGTTCCCACAGATACGCAGTATTTT. It yields the protein CSASGTVPTDTQYF.

As regards this clone: This may be a read error: a much more frequent sequence differs by one nucleotide. This sample includes further DNA sequences coding for the same CDR3. The chain carries TRBV5-1 and TRBJ2-5; the D is unclear. V lost 2 bases, J lost 1 base, and 12 bases lay in between. The CDR3 totals 15 residues. CDR1 and CDR2 from the germline V gene are SGHRS and YFSETQ. The CDR3 region is CASSFTAGPQETQYF. The CDR3 region has the DNA TGCGCCAGCAGCTTTACAGCCGGCCCCCAAGAGACCCAGTACTTC.

V and J are TRBV30 and TRBJ1-5; D is undetermined. Trimming took off 5 bases at V and 2 bases at J, with 7 bases between the two ends. Germline V lookup: CDR1 GTSNPN, CDR2 SVGIG (reference sequence). The CDR3 loop spans 12 amino acids. This CDR3 is CAWSRGNQPQHF. CDR3 sequence (DNA): TGTGCCTGGTCAAGAGGCAATCAGCCCCAGCATTTT.

The J gene is TRBJ1-6, the V gene TRBV6-2 or TRBV6-3; 11 nucleotides line up with TRBD1. The germline V gene encodes CDR1 MNHEY and CDR2 SVGEGT. This CDR3 has 14 amino acids. Germline trimming cut 2 bases from V and 12 bases from J; bases unmatched to any gene: 3. CDR3 protein: CASSYGTGGRPLHF. Written as DNA, the CDR3 is TGTGCCAGCAGTTACGGGACAGGGGGTAGACCCCTCCACTTT.

This clone was detected many times. The rearrangement links TRBV10-3 to TRBJ1-4, with a weak D call TRBD1 (6 bases). The germline CDR1 and CDR2 sequences are ENHRY and SYGVKD. There are 14 residues in the CDR3. Trimming pared 6 bases from V and 6 bases from J, leaving 14 bases between. CDR3 in DNA: TGTGCCATCAGATCCGGAGGGGGGGATGAAAAACTGTTTTTT. Translated, it gives CAIRSGGGDEKLFF.

By sample fraction, this clone is medium-sized (0.01 to 0.1%). The DNA of the CDR3 is TGTGCCAGCATTTCCGACACGTCCAATCAGCCCCAGCATTTT. It encodes CASISDTSNQPQHF. The J gene is TRBJ1-5, the V gene TRBV6-1, with unresolved D. CDR1 and CDR2 from the germline V gene are MNHNS and SASEGT. CDR3 length: 14 amino acids. The V gene lost 7 bases and the J gene lost 3 bases, with 13 bases spanning the gap.

By share, this clone ranks as medium-sized. For the CDR3, the DNA is TGTGCCAGCAGTCACCGTTATCAGCAGTACTTC. Encoded protein: CASSHRYQQYF. The V gene is TRBV28, the J gene TRBJ2-7, with D unclear. The CDR3 spans 11 residues. Germline CDR1 is MDHEN and CDR2 is SYDVKM. Trimming shortened V by 5 bases and J by 8 bases, and 10 bases separated the two germline ends.

In its sample, this clone was seen many times. The chain recombines TRBV20-1 with TRBJ2-3; D remains unclear. The germline gives CDR1 DFQATT, CDR2 SNEGSKA (reference sequence). V lost 3 bases and J lost 3, with 7 bases in between. The CDR3 is 12 residues long. The CDR3 DNA reads as TGCAGTGCTAGCCCTTTGACAGATACGCAGTATTTT. As protein: CSASPLTDTQYF.

V is TRBV18 and J is TRBJ2-7; D may correspond to TRBD1 or TRBD2 (5 bases each). Germline V CDR1 and CDR2: KGHSH, LQKENI. This CDR3 is built from 12 residues. Trimming removed 8 bases from V and 2 bases from J, with 10 bases in between. The CDR3 loop reads CASRDHPYEQYF. CDR3 bases: TGTGCCAGCCGGGACCATCCCTACGAGCAGTACTTC.

This clone appeared many times. With a much larger clone just one base away, this may be a read error. This sample includes further DNA sequences coding for the same CDR3. DNA of the CDR3: TGCGCCAGCAGGCTACAGGGGAATACTGAAGCTTTCTTT. Its translation is CASRLQGNTEAFF. V gene TRBV10-2 combines with J gene TRBJ1-1, with TRBD1 matching over 7 bases. V dropped 6 bases and J dropped 5; count of bases not matched to a gene: 6. The CDR3 has 13 amino acids. CDR1 and CDR2 (germline): WSHSY, SAAADI.

There are many counts of this clone. The CDR3 coding sequence is TGTGCCAGCAGCTTAGGCTCCGGGACACGCTATGGCTACACCTTC. Translating it yields CASSLGSGTRYGYTF. The gene calls are TRBV5-5 and TRBJ1-2, with D perhaps matching TRBD1 (6 bases). Germline V CDR1 and CDR2: SGHKS, YYEKEE (reference sequence). This CDR3 region has 15 residues. The V end lost 2 bases, the J end lost 4 bases, and 15 bases lay between the germline ends. The whole variable domain, remainder taken from reference TRBV5-5 and TRBJ1-2, is DAGVTQSPTHLIKTRGQQVTLRCSPISGHKSVSWYQQVLGQGPQFIFQYYEKEERGRGNFPDRFSARQFPNYSSELNVNALLLGDSALYLCASSLGSGTRYGYTFGSGTRLTVV.

This clone was seen more than once but under ten times. Its ends do not fully match the called genes, so a read error is possible. The CDR3 protein is CAGSLGTANTEAFF. The CDR3 DNA sequence: TGTGCCGGCAGTTTAGGGACAGCAAACACTGAAGCTTTCTTT. The chain links TRBV27 to TRBJ1-1; 7 nucleotides agree with TRBD1. Germline CDR1 and CDR2: MNHEY and SMNVEV (reference sequence). CDR3 length: 14 residues.

This chain joins TRBV6-2 or TRBV6-3 and TRBJ1-6, with 8 bases that match TRBD1. V was pared by 2 bases and J by 11 bases, with 8 bases of the junction left unmatched. The CDR3 has 15 residues. Germline V lookup: CDR1 MNHEY, CDR2 SVGEGT. CDR3 sequence reads: CASSYDPGGRAPLHF. In DNA form, the CDR3 reads TGTGCCAGCAGTTACGATCCAGGGGGCAGGGCACCCCTCCACTTT.

V and J are TRBV5-1 and TRBJ1-4; D is unclear. Germline-derived CDR1 and CDR2 are SGHRS and YFSETQ. The V gene lost 2 bases and the J gene lost 0 bases, with 17 bases spanning the gap. The CDR3 sequence is 18 residues long. Written as DNA, the CDR3 is TGCGCCAGCAGCTTAGGAAAGGGCGAGGGTGCAACTAATGAAAAACTGTTTTTT. Translated, it gives CASSLGKGEGATNEKLFF.

This clone was observed a handful of times. This chain joins TRBV28 and TRBJ2-7, with D perhaps matching TRBD1 or TRBD2 (7 bases each). Germline CDR1 reads MDHEN; CDR2 reads SYDVKM. This CDR3 has 16 residues. Deletions cut 5 bases from V and 0 bases from J, with 17 bases between. CDR3 sequence (DNA): TGTGCCAGCAGTCCCAGGGGGGGCGGATTCTCCTACGAGCAGTACTTC. Protein sequence: CASSPRGGGFSYEQYF.